This entry features one T cell receptor (beta chain) sequence. Its target is not known. Template switching added a universal primer binding site, and final cDNA carried unique molecular identifiers. MiXCR, applied by TCRdb to the 5' RACE reads, yields one record per CDR3 protein. This table has 400,000 to 550,000 distinct CDR3 sequences, 13% to 15% appearing once. Healthy Caucasian individuals made up all the donors. These data are taken from a study of identical twins. Study-wide results and limits: The study drew conclusions from cross-sectional statistical analysis, not from following the same donors. Recombination models fit unrelated individuals' TCR alpha sharing but underestimated twins'.

The same data also went into a second study, on yellow fever vaccine responses in identical twins.

The sample was CD4+ T cells sorted from blood. The sequence was obtained from a woman under 30 in good health.

The CDR3 protein is CASSTKGLYEQFF. The CDR3 region has the DNA TGTGCCAGCAGCACTAAGGGACTCTATGAGCAGTTCTTC. V gene TRBV3-1 combines with J gene TRBJ2-1, with D possibly matching TRBD2 (6 bases). The V gene's germline CDR1 is LGHDT and CDR2 YNNKEL (reference sequence). The CDR3 length is 13 residues. The ends were cut back, 5 bases at V and 8 bases at J, with 13 bases in the middle.